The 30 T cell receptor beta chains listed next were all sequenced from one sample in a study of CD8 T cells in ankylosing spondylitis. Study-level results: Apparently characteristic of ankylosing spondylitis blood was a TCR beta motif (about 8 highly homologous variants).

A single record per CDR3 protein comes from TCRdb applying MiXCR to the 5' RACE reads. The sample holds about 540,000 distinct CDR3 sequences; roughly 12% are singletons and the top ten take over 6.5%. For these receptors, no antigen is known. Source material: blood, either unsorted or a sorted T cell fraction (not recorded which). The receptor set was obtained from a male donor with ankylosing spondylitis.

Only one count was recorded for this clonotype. The CDR3 region has the DNA TGTGCCAGCAGCCAATCGACTAGCGGGAGATGGAGAAACGAGCAGTACTTC. Amino acids: CASSQSTSGRWRNEQYF. The chain recombines TRBV4-2 with TRBJ2-7, with 12 bases aligning to TRBD2. The ends lost 2 bases at V and 5 bases at J; junction bases unmatched: 10. The length of the CDR3 is 17 residues. Germline values: CDR1 LGHNA, CDR2 YNFKEQ.

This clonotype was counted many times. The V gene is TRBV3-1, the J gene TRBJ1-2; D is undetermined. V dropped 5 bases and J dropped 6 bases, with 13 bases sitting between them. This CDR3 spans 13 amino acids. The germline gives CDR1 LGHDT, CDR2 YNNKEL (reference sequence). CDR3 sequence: CASSYVEGHGYTF. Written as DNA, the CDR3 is TGTGCCAGCAGCTACGTCGAAGGACATGGCTACACCTTC. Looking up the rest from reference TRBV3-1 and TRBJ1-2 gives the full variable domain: DTAVSQTPKYLVTQMGNDKSIKCEQNLGHDTMYWYKQDSKKFLKIMFSYNNKELIINETVPNRFSPKSPDKAHLNLHINSLELGDSAVYFCASSYVEGHGYTFGSGTRLTVV.

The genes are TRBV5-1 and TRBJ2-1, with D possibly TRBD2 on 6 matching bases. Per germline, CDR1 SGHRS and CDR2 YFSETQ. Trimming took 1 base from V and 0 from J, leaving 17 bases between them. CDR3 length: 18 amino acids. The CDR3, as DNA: TGCGCCAGCAGCTTGAGGTTTAGCGGCTATAACTCCTACAATGAGCAGTTCTTC. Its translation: CASSLRFSGYNSYNEQFF.

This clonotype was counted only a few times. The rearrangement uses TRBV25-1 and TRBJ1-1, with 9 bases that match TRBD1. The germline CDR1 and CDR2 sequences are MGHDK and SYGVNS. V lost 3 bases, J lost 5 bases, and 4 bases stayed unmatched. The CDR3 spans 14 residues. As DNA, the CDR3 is TGTGCCAGCAGTGACCAACAGGGGGCAACTGAAGCTTTCTTT. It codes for CASSDQQGATEAFF.

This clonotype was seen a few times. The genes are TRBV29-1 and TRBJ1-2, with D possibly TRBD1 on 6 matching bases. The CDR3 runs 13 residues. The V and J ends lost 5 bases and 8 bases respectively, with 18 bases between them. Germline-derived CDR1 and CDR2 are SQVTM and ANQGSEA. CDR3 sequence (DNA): TGCAGCGTTTTCGAAGGGGGAACTTGGGGCTACACCTTC. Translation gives CSVFEGGTWGYTF.

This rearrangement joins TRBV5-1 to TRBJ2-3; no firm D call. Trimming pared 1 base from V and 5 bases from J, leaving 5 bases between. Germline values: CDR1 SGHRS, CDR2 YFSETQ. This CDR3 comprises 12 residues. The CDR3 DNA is TGCGCCAGCAGCTTGACTATAGATACGCAGTATTTT. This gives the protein CASSLTIDTQYF.

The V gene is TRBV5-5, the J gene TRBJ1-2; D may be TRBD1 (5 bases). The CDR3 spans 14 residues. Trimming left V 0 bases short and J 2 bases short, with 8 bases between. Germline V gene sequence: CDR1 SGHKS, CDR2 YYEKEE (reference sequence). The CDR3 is CASSLEDRNYGYTF. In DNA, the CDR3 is TGTGCCAGCAGCTTGGAAGACAGAAACTATGGCTACACCTTC.

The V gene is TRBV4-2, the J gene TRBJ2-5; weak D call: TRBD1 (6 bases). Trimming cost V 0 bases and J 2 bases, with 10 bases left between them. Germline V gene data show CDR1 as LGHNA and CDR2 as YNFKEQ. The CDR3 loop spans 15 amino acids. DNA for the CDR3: TGTGCCAGCAGCCAAGAGCGACAGGTACAAGAGACCCAGTACTTC. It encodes CASSQERQVQETQYF.

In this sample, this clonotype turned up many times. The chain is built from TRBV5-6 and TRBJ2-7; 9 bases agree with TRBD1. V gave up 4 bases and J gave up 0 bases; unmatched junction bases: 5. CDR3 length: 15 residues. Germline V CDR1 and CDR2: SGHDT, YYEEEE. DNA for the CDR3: TGTGCCAGCAGCCCACCGGGACAGGGCTCCTACGAGCAGTACTTC. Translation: CASSPPGQGSYEQYF.

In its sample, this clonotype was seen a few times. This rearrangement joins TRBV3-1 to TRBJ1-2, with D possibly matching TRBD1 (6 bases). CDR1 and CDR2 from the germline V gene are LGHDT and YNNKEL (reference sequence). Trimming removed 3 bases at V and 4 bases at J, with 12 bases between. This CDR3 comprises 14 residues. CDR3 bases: TGTGCCAGCAGCCAGGGGGCATTCGGCTATGGCTACACCTTC. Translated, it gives CASSQGAFGYGYTF.

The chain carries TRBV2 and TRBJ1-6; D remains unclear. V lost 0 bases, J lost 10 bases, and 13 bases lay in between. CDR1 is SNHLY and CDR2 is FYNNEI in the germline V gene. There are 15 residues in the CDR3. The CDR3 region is CASSEALVKGSPLHF. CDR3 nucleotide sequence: TGTGCCAGCAGTGAAGCGCTTGTCAAGGGCTCACCCCTCCACTTT.

The CDR3 DNA reads as TGTGCCAGCAGTGAACCTGGGACAGACCAAGAGACCCAGTACTTC. This translates into CASSEPGTDQETQYF. The V call is TRBV6-1, the J call TRBJ2-5; 7 bases map to TRBD1. V gave up 2 bases and J gave up 0 bases; unmatched junction bases: 3. Germline V gene lookup returns CDR1 MNHNS and CDR2 SASEGT. The CDR3 runs 15 residues.

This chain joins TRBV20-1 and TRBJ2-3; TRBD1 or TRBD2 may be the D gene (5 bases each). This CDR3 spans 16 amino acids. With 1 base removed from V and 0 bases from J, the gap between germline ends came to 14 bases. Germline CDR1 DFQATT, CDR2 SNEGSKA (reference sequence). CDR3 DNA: TGCAGTGCTAGAGGGGACGGAGGCGGGAGCACAGATACGCAGTATTTT. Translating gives CSARGDGGGSTDTQYF.

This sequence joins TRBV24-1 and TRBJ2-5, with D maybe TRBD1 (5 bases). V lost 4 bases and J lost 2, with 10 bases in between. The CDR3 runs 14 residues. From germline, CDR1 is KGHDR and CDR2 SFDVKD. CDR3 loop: CATSDQDTQETQYF. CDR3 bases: TGTGCCACCAGTGACCAGGACACTCAAGAGACCCAGTACTTC.

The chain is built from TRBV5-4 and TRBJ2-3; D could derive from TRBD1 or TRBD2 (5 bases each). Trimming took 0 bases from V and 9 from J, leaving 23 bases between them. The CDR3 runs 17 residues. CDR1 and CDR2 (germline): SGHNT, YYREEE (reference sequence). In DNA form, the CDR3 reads TGTGCCAGCAGCTTGGGGACGGGTGGATTCAACGAGGGGACGCAGTATTTT. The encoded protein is CASSLGTGGFNEGTQYF.

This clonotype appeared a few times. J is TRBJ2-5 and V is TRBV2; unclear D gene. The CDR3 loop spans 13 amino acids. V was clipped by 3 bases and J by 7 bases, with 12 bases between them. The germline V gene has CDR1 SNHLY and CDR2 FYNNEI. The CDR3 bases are TGTGCCAGCAGTGAGGCAATTCGCGTGACCCAGTACTTC. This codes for CASSEAIRVTQYF.

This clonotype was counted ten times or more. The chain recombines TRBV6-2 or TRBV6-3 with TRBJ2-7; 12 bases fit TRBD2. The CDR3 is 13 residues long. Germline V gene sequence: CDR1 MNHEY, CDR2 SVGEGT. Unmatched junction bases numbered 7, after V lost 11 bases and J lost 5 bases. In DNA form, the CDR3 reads TGTGCCGTTCGACTAGCGGGAGCTAACGAGCAGTACGTC. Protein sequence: CAVRLAGANEQYV.

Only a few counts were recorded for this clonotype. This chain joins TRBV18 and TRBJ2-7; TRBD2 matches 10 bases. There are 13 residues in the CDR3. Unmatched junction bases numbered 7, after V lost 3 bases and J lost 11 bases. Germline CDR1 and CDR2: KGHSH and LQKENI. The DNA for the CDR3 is TGTGCCAGCTCACCGGAGGTAGCGGGAGGCGAGTACTTC. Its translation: CASSPEVAGGEYF.

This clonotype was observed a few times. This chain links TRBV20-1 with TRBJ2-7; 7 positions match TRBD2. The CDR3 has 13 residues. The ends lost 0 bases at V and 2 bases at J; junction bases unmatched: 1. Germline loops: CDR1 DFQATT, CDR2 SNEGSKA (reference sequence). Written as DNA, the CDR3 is TGCAGTGCTAGAGAGCGGGGGACCTACGAGCAGTACGTC. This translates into CSARERGTYEQYV.

CDR3 nucleotide sequence: TGTGCCACCAGTGACGGGCTGACCACCGGGGAGCTGTTTTTT. This encodes CATSDGLTTGELFF. The chain carries TRBV24-1 and TRBJ2-2; the D is unclear. Trimming removed 4 bases from V and 4 bases from J, with 9 bases in between. The CDR3 is 14 amino acids. CDR1 is KGHDR and CDR2 is SFDVKD in the germline V gene.

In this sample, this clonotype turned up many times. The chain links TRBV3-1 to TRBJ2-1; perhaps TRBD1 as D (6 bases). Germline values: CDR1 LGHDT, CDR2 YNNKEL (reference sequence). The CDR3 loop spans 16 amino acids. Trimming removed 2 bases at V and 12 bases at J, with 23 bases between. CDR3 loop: CASSQPTPDANRAQFF. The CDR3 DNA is TGTGCCAGCAGCCAACCAACGCCAGACGCTAACAGGGCGCAGTTCTTC.

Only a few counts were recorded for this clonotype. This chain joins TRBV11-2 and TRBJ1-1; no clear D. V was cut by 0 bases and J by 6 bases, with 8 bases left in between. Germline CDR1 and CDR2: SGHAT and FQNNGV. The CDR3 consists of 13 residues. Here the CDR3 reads CASSLDLAPEAFF. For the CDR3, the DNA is TGTGCCAGCAGCTTAGATCTGGCCCCTGAAGCTTTCTTT.

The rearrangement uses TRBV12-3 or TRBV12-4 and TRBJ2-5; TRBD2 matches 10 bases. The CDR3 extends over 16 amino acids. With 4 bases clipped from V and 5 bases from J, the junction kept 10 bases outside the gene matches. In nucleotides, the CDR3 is TGTGCCAGCAGTTCGGGACTAGCGTCCGTTGGCGAGACCCAGTACTTC. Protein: CASSSGLASVGETQYF.

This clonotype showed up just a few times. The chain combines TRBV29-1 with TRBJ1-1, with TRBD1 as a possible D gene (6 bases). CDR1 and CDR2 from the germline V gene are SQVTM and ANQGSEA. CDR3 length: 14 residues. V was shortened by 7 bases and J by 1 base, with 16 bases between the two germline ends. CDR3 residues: CSASDSTGNTEAFF. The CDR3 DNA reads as TGCAGCGCCAGCGATTCGACAGGGAACACTGAAGCTTTCTTT.

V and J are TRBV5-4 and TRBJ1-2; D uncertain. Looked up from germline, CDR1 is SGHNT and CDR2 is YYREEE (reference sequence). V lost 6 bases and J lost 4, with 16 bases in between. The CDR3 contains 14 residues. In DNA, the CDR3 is TGTGCCAGCACTCAGCTGGGAGGCCTCTATGGCTACACCTTC. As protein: CASTQLGGLYGYTF.

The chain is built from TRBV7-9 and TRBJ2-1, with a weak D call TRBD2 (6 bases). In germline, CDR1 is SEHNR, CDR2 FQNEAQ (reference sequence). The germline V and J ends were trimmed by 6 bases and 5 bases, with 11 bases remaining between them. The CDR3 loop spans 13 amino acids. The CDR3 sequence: CASRWGEDNEQFF. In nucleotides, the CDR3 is TGTGCCAGCAGATGGGGGGAGGACAATGAGCAGTTCTTC.

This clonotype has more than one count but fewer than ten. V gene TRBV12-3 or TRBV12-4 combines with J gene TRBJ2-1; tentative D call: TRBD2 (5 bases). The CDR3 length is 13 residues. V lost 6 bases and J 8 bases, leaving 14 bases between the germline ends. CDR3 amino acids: CASSTTSGDEQFF. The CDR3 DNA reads TGTGCCAGCAGCACCACTAGTGGCGATGAGCAGTTCTTC.

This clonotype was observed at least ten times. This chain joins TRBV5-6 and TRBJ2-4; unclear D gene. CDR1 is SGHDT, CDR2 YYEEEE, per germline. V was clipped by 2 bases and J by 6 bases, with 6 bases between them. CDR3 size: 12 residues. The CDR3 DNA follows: TGTGCCAGCAGCTTTTTGGGAAACATTCAGTACTTC. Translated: CASSFLGNIQYF.

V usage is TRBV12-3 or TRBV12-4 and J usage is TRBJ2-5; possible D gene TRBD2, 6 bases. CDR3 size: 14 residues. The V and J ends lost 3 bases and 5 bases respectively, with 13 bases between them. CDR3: CASSLTSSFETQYF. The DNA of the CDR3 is TGTGCCAGCAGTTTGACTAGTTCATTCGAGACCCAGTACTTC.

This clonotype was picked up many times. CDR3 in DNA: TGCGCCAGCAGCCCAGGGACAGGGGGACGGACTGAAGCTTTCTTT. Its translation: CASSPGTGGRTEAFF. This chain connects TRBV5-1 to TRBJ1-1, with TRBD1 matching over 11 bases. V lost 4 bases and J lost 5; bases outside the gene matches: 7. Germline V lookup: CDR1 SGHRS, CDR2 YFSETQ. The CDR3 is 15 residues long.